These 27 T cell receptor beta chains were all obtained from the same sample, sequenced in a study of human T cells and chemical hapten exposure. From the RACE reads, TCRdb called clonotypes with MiXCR, one entry per CDR3 protein. The sample records tens of thousands of distinct CDR3 sequences, about 10% being singletons. Specified time point: patch test 2, 6 weeks after DPC sensitization. Sample treatment: therapeutic diphenylcyclopropenone sensitization with weekly scalp DPC. This material consisted of whole blood, taken in connection with sensitization to the hapten diphenylcyclopropenone (DPC). These receptors all come from a woman aged 50 to 60 with alopecia areata. Some clones in this sample may be carry-over from other donors' samples.

This clonotype has at least ten counts. The chain has TRBV7-7 and TRBJ2-7; D is unresolved. The germline gives CDR1 SSHAT, CDR2 FNYEAQ (reference sequence). The V gene lost 2 bases and the J gene lost 2 bases, with 19 bases spanning the gap. The CDR3 length is 17 residues. The CDR3 DNA is TGTGCCAGCAGCTTATATAGGCGGTTCGCAGCTACCTACGAGCAGTACTTC. Encoded protein: CASSLYRRFAATYEQYF.

Many counts were recorded for this clonotype. V and J are TRBV20-1 and TRBJ2-1, with TRBD2 identical over 7 bases. CDR1 is DFQATT, CDR2 SNEGSKA, per germline (reference sequence). V shed 0 bases, J shed 4 bases, and the junction held 6 bases outside the gene matches. The CDR3 spans 15 residues. In DNA form, the CDR3 reads TGCAGTGCTAGAGATTCCGGGGGAGGGTACAATGAGCAGTTCTTC. It translates to CSARDSGGGYNEQFF.

This clonotype was seen only a few times. The rearrangement uses TRBV9 and TRBJ2-1; 10 positions agree with TRBD2. This CDR3 contains 13 residues. Germline values: CDR1 SGDLS, CDR2 YYNGEE. V shed 7 bases, J shed 7 bases, and the junction held 5 bases outside the gene matches. This CDR3 is CASRSGRDNEQFF. The CDR3 DNA sequence: TGTGCCAGCCGGAGCGGGAGGGATAATGAGCAGTTCTTC. Supplemented by reference TRBV9 and TRBJ2-1, the full variable domain reads DSGVTQTPKHLITATGQRVTLRCSPRSGDLSVYWYQQSLDQGLQFLIQYYNGEERAKGNILERFSAQQFPDLHSELNLSSLELGDSALYFCASRSGRDNEQFFGPGTRLTVL.

The table lists this clonotype with many counts. The rearrangement uses TRBV20-1 and TRBJ1-1; D is unclear. Germline lookup yields CDR1 DFQATT and CDR2 SNEGSKA (reference sequence). CDR3 length equals 12 residues. The CDR3 protein is CSRLDLNTEAFF. Written as DNA, the CDR3 is TGCAGCCGACTAGATTTGAACACTGAAGCTTTCTTT.

This clonotype occurred a few times. The J gene is TRBJ2-2, the V gene TRBV7-6, with no clear D. CDR1 and CDR2 from the germline V gene are SGHVS and FNYEAQ. The CDR3 contains 12 residues. The V gene lost 8 bases and the J gene lost 0 bases, with 4 bases spanning the gap. CDR3 residues: CASGANTGELFF. The CDR3 bases are TGTGCCAGCGGGGCGAACACCGGGGAGCTGTTTTTT.

In its sample, this clonotype was seen many times. The chain has TRBV18 and TRBJ1-1, with 9 bases aligning to TRBD1. Trimming removed 1 base from V and 2 bases from J; junction bases left unmatched: 8. The germline V gene encodes CDR1 KGHSH and CDR2 LQKENI. This CDR3 has 17 amino acids. CDR3 sequence: CASSPRAQGAVNTEAFF. The CDR3 DNA sequence: TGTGCCAGCTCACCACGTGCACAGGGGGCTGTAAACACTGAAGCTTTCTTT.

This rearrangement joins TRBV7-2 to TRBJ2-2, with D maybe TRBD1 (6 bases). The ends were cut back, 4 bases at V and 5 bases at J, with 14 bases in the middle. The CDR3 is made up of 15 amino acids. From germline, CDR1 is SGHTA and CDR2 FQGNSA. The CDR3 nucleotides read TGTGCCAGCAGCTCTCCGGGACACTTTACCGGGGAGCTGTTTTTT. Translating it yields CASSSPGHFTGELFF.

The chain employs TRBV7-9 and TRBJ1-2; 7 bases align to TRBD1. This CDR3 comprises 17 residues. Germline V lookup: CDR1 SEHNR, CDR2 FQNEAQ (reference sequence). With V trimmed by 5 bases and J by 0 bases, 12 bases remained unmatched. The CDR3: CASSPASRGFSNYGYTF. In nucleotides, the CDR3 is TGTGCCAGCAGCCCAGCGTCCAGGGGGTTTTCTAACTATGGCTACACCTTC.

In DNA, the CDR3 is TGCAGTGACCTTTTTAATGAGCAGTTCTTC. Translating gives CSDLFNEQFF. This chain uses TRBV20-1 with TRBJ2-1, with unresolved D. Looked up from germline, CDR1 is DFQATT and CDR2 is SNEGSKA (reference sequence). The ends were cut back, 7 bases at V and 7 bases at J, with 8 bases in the middle. The CDR3 runs 10 residues.

This CDR3 reads CASSLRGAGNTIYF. CDR3 nucleotide sequence: TGTGCCAGCAGTTTACGCGGGGCTGGAAACACCATATATTTT. V usage is TRBV28 and J usage is TRBJ1-3; D is unresolved. The CDR3 loop spans 14 amino acids. Germline V gene lookup returns CDR1 MDHEN and CDR2 SYDVKM. Trimming left V 2 bases short and J 2 bases short, with 7 bases between.

This clonotype was counted many times. The gene calls are TRBV6-4 and TRBJ1-5; 7 positions agree with TRBD1. The CDR3 length is 15 residues. Germline CDR1 and CDR2: MRHNA and SNTAGT. V lost 6 bases to trimming and J lost 2 bases; unmatched junction nucleotides: 7. The CDR3 DNA sequence: TGTGCCAGCAGCCGGGGACAGAGAGGCAATCAGCCCCAGCATTTT. Translating it yields CASSRGQRGNQPQHF.

The chain couples TRBV20-1 to TRBJ2-1; 7 positions agree with TRBD2. The germline V gene encodes CDR1 DFQATT and CDR2 SNEGSKA (reference sequence). V was clipped by 3 bases and J by 2 bases; unmatched bases: 13. The CDR3 sequence is 17 residues long. CDR3 residues: CSARELGTTSPYNEQFF. The CDR3 bases are TGCAGTGCTAGGGAGTTGGGAACGACTAGCCCCTACAATGAGCAGTTCTTC.

This clonotype was recorded at least ten times. The rearrangement joins TRBV3-1 to TRBJ2-2, with 10 positions matching TRBD2. The CDR3 sequence is 14 residues long. J gave up 4 bases and V 4 bases, and 0 bases lay outside the gene matches. Germline V gene sequence: CDR1 LGHDT, CDR2 YNNKEL (reference sequence). CDR3 protein: CASSPSGSTGELFF. The CDR3, as DNA: TGTGCCAGCAGCCCTAGCGGGAGCACCGGGGAGCTGTTTTTT.

In this sample, this clonotype turned up a few times. V usage is TRBV4-1 and J usage is TRBJ2-3, with D perhaps matching TRBD2 (5 bases). V shed 1 base and J shed 0 bases, with 8 bases lying between them. This CDR3 region has 15 residues. Germline V CDR1 and CDR2: MGHRA, YSYEKL. This CDR3 reads CASSQAGYSTDTQYF. CDR3 DNA sequence: TGCGCCAGCAGCCAAGCGGGGTATAGCACAGATACGCAGTATTTT.

The V gene is TRBV20-1, the J gene TRBJ2-1, with 10 bases identical to TRBD2. This CDR3 has 15 amino acids. The V and J ends lost 0 bases and 8 bases, in that order; junction bases with no gene match: 7. CDR1 and CDR2 (germline): DFQATT, SNEGSKA (reference sequence). CDR3 DNA: TGCAGTGCTAGAGATTCCCTAGCGGGAGAAGATGAGCAGTTCTTC. This gives the protein CSARDSLAGEDEQFF.

The CDR3 DNA follows: TGTGCCAGCAGTGCGACAGGGGGCGTGGGGACCCAGTACTTC. Amino acid sequence: CASSATGGVGTQYF. This chain joins TRBV2 and TRBJ2-5; 10 bases line up with TRBD1. This CDR3 has 14 residues. The V gene's germline CDR1 is SNHLY and CDR2 FYNNEI. V dropped 4 bases and J dropped 7; count of bases not matched to a gene: 6.

This clonotype was recorded many times. This chain connects TRBV7-6 to TRBJ2-5; 8 bases align to TRBD2. From germline, CDR1 is SGHVS and CDR2 FNYEAQ. CDR3 length: 14 amino acids. Trimming took 3 bases from V and 4 from J; bases not matched to a gene: 4. The CDR3 region is CASSLTAGGETQYF. The CDR3 bases are TGTGCCAGCAGCTTGACGGCGGGGGGAGAGACCCAGTACTTC.

This clonotype occurred a few times. V and J are TRBV5-1 and TRBJ2-5; TRBD2 matches at 7 bases. The germline V gene encodes CDR1 SGHRS and CDR2 YFSETQ. Germline trimming cut 3 bases from V and 9 bases from J; bases unmatched to any gene: 8. The CDR3 is 13 amino acids. The CDR3 reads CASSWESGRAQYF. CDR3 DNA: TGCGCCAGCAGCTGGGAGTCAGGGAGGGCCCAGTACTTC.

The chain joins TRBV11-2 to TRBJ2-2, with D unclear. Per germline, CDR1 SGHAT and CDR2 FQNNGV. Trimming stripped 2 bases from V and 2 bases from J, with 9 bases between. The CDR3 length is 15 residues. CDR3 nucleotides: TGTGCCAGCAGCTTACTCTCTCTTAACACCGGGGAGCTGTTTTTT. It translates to CASSLLSLNTGELFF. Full variable domain (missing parts from reference TRBV11-2 and TRBJ2-2): EAGVAQSPRYKIIEKRQSVAFWCNPISGHATLYWYQQILGQGPKLLIQFQNNGVVDDSQLPKDRFSAERLKGVDSTLKIQPAKLEDSAVYLCASSLLSLNTGELFFGEGSRLTVL.

The sample holds many counts of this clonotype. The V gene is TRBV6-2 or TRBV6-3, the J gene TRBJ2-7; 8 bases line up with TRBD1. Germline CDR1 is MNHEY and CDR2 is SVGEGT. CDR3 length: 15 amino acids. With 1 base clipped from V and 6 bases from J, the junction kept 8 bases outside the gene matches. DNA of the CDR3: TGTGCCAGCAGTTACTTGAGGACAGGGTATCGCGAGCAGTACTTC. The encoded protein is CASSYLRTGYREQYF.

This clonotype occurred many times. The V gene is TRBV3-1, the J gene TRBJ1-5; D remains ambiguous. The CDR3 extends over 14 amino acids. The germline V gene encodes CDR1 LGHDT and CDR2 YNNKEL (reference sequence). V was trimmed by 1 base and J by 6 bases, leaving 10 bases between them. CDR3 nucleotide sequence: TGTGCCAGCAGCCAAGCTCCAGAGGGTCAGCCCCAGCATTTT. As protein: CASSQAPEGQPQHF.

The J gene is TRBJ2-7, the V gene TRBV2, with TRBD2 matching over 7 bases. Germline assignment: CDR1 SNHLY and CDR2 FYNNEI. The CDR3 has 12 residues. V lost 3 bases to trimming and J lost 4 bases; unmatched junction nucleotides: 0. Here the CDR3 DNA reads TGTGCCAGCAGTGAGCGGGAGTACGAGCAGTACTTC. This translates into CASSEREYEQYF.

This clonotype was found many times. V usage is TRBV7-9 and J usage is TRBJ2-1, with TRBD2 as a possible D gene (5 bases). The ends were cut back, 3 bases at V and 16 bases at J, with 16 bases in the middle. Germline V lookup: CDR1 SEHNR, CDR2 FQNEAQ (reference sequence). CDR3 length: 12 amino acids. CDR3 in DNA: TGTGCCAGCAGCTTGGGCGCGGGTTGGTATTTCTTC. Translation gives CASSLGAGWYFF.

This clonotype has more than one count but fewer than ten. The chain combines TRBV20-1 with TRBJ2-5, with 10 bases that match TRBD2. Trimming at V came to 3 bases and at J to 5 bases, leaving 12 bases not matched to a gene. The germline gives CDR1 DFQATT, CDR2 SNEGSKA (reference sequence). This CDR3 contains 16 residues. The CDR3 spells CSASVPSGRVRETQYF. Written as DNA, the CDR3 is TGCAGTGCTAGTGTGCCTAGCGGGAGAGTCAGGGAGACCCAGTACTTC.

This clonotype was seen a few times. This chain connects TRBV5-1 to TRBJ1-2; TRBD1 is a possible D gene (6 bases). V shed 0 bases and J shed 6 bases, with 12 bases lying between them. The length of the CDR3 is 14 residues. Germline V gives CDR1 SGHRS, CDR2 YFSETQ. The CDR3 spells CASSLDRVANGYTF. The CDR3 coding sequence is TGCGCCAGCAGCTTGGACAGGGTGGCTAATGGCTACACCTTC.

This clonotype has ten or more counts. The rearrangement uses TRBV5-1 and TRBJ1-4; maybe TRBD1 (5 bases). The germline CDR1 and CDR2 sequences are SGHRS and YFSETQ. The V end lost 3 bases, the J end lost 7 bases, and 16 bases lay between the germline ends. The CDR3 runs 15 residues. CDR3 sequence: CASSSTGAWGEKLFF. The DNA of the CDR3 is TGCGCCAGCAGCTCTACAGGCGCCTGGGGTGAAAAACTGTTTTTT.

This clonotype appeared many times. The rearrangement joins TRBV2 to TRBJ1-1; maybe TRBD1 (5 bases). The germline V gene encodes CDR1 SNHLY and CDR2 FYNNEI. CDR3 length: 14 amino acids. The V gene lost 3 bases and the J gene lost 7 bases, with 15 bases spanning the gap. CDR3 in DNA: TGTGCCAGCAGTGATGACAGTGGCGTCGATGAAGCTTTCTTT. Residues: CASSDDSGVDEAFF.